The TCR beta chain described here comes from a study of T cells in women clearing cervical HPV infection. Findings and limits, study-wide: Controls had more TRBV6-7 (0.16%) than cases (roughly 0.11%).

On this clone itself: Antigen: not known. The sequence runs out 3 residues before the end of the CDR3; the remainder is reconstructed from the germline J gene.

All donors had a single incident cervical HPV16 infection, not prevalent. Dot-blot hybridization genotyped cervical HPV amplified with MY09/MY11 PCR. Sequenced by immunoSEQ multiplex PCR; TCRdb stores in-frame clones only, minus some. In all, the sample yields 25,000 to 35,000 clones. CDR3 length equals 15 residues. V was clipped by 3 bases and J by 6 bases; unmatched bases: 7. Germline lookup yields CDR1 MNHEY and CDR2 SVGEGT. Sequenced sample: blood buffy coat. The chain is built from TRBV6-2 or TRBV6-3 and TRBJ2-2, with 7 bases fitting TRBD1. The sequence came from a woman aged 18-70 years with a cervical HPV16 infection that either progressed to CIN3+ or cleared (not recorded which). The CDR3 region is CASSYRGRRSGELFF. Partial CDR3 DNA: TGTGCCAGCAGTTATAGGGGGCGCAGGTCCGGGGAG.